Below are 6 T cell receptor beta chains sequenced from a single sample in a study of blood T cell repertoires in COVID-19. Generated by immunoSEQ multiplex PCR, the TCRdb table keeps only in-frame clones and is missing some. Of 110,000 or so clones in the sample, more than 70% were seen once. Sequenced sample: peripheral blood. These receptors were collected from a woman in her 70s who had recovered from COVID-19.

The chain carries TRBV18 and TRBJ1-3, with 8 bases identical to TRBD1. CDR1 is KGHSH, CDR2 LQKENI, per germline. V lost 3 bases to trimming and J lost 0 bases; unmatched junction nucleotides: 7. CDR3 size: 17 residues. The CDR3 nucleotides are TGTGCCAGCTCACCGATTCAGGGGGCGTCCTCTGGAAACACCATATATTTT. Its translation is CASSPIQGASSGNTIYF.

A few counts support this clone. The rearrangement links TRBV7-2 to TRBJ2-2, with D unresolved. This CDR3 comprises 16 residues. V lost 0 bases, J lost 0 bases, and 8 bases lay in between. Germline values: CDR1 SGHTA, CDR2 FQGNSA. The CDR3 DNA reads TGTGCCAGCAGCTTAGCCCGAGTCGCGAACACCGGGGAGCTGTTTTTT. Residues: CASSLARVANTGELFF. The full variable domain, with the rest looked up from reference TRBV7-2 and TRBJ2-2, is GAGVSQSPSNKVTEKGKDVELRCDPISGHTALYWYRQSLGQGLEFLIYFQGNSAPDKSGLPSDRFSAERTGGSVSTLTIQRTQQEDSAVYLCASSLARVANTGELFFGEGSRLTVL.

The CDR3 spells CASSSTFGGGTSYNEQFF. The CDR3 nucleotides read TGTGCCAGCAGTTCTACTTTCGGCGGGGGCACCTCCTACAATGAGCAGTTCTTC. The chain recombines TRBV28 with TRBJ2-1, with D tentatively TRBD2 (7 bases). Trimming took 4 bases from V and 0 from J, leaving 19 bases between them. Germline values: CDR1 MDHEN, CDR2 SYDVKM. The CDR3 contains 18 residues.

V usage is TRBV18 and J usage is TRBJ2-1; 8 bases agree with TRBD2. The CDR3 extends over 17 amino acids. Germline V gives CDR1 KGHSH, CDR2 LQKENI. J gave up 3 bases and V 3 bases, and 10 bases lay outside the gene matches. The CDR3 coding sequence is TGTGCCAGCTCACCGCCCGGACTAGCCCTCATCTACAATGAGCAGTTCTTC. Its translation is CASSPPGLALIYNEQFF.

The J gene is TRBJ1-1, the V gene TRBV6-4; unclear D gene. Germline V gene data show CDR1 as MRHNA and CDR2 as SNTAGT. CDR3 length equals 14 residues. CDR3 amino acids: CPREDRSVNTEAFF. Here the CDR3 DNA reads TGTCCGAGGGAGGATAGATCGGTGAACACTGAAGCTTTCTTT.

The J gene is TRBJ2-5, the V gene TRBV10-2; 7 bases match TRBD2. The CDR3 runs 13 residues. Germline trimming cut 5 bases from V and 9 bases from J; bases unmatched to any gene: 9. CDR1 and CDR2 from the germline V gene are WSHSY and SAAADI. CDR3: CASSSHQRGAQYF. In DNA, the CDR3 is TGCGCCAGCAGTTCCCACCAGCGGGGCGCCCAGTACTTC.